The 14 T cell receptor beta chains given below trace back to one sample, sequenced in a study of T cell repertoires in cytomegalovirus infection. A single record per CDR3 protein comes from TCRdb applying MiXCR to the reads. The profile shows under 600,000 distinct CDR3 sequences, more than 15% of them singletons. The sample comprised CD8+ T cells from PBMCs. The receptor source for this set is a human donor in good health (CMV status not recorded). Some clones in this sample may be carry-over from other donors' samples.

This clonotype appeared many times. V usage is TRBV5-6 and J usage is TRBJ2-5; TRBD2 is a possible D gene (5 bases). Per germline, CDR1 SGHDT and CDR2 YYEEEE. With 4 bases removed from V and 4 bases from J, the gap between germline ends came to 17 bases. The CDR3 is made up of 15 amino acids. This CDR3 is CASSPEGSGRETQYF. CDR3 bases: TGTGCCAGCAGCCCCGAGGGCAGTGGCAGAGAGACCCAGTACTTC.

This clonotype was detected only a few times. J is TRBJ2-3 and V is TRBV7-9; 8 positions agree with TRBD1. Germline CDR1 and CDR2: SEHNR and FQNEAQ (reference sequence). V shed 3 bases and J 5 bases; nucleotides not matched to a gene: 7. This CDR3 contains 15 residues. The CDR3 DNA sequence: TGTGCCAGCAGCTTTCTTCAGGGGGCCAAAGATACGCAGTATTTT. Translation gives CASSFLQGAKDTQYF.

The table lists this clonotype with a few counts. This chain uses TRBV9 with TRBJ1-1; D is perhaps TRBD1 (6 bases). Trimming pared 3 bases from V and 0 bases from J, leaving 9 bases between. Germline values: CDR1 SGDLS, CDR2 YYNGEE. The CDR3 covers 14 residues. The CDR3 loop reads CASSEGHLNTEAFF. The CDR3 DNA sequence: TGTGCCAGCAGCGAGGGACACCTGAACACTGAAGCTTTCTTT. The entire variable domain, with the rest obtained from reference TRBV9 and TRBJ1-1, is as follows: DSGVTQTPKHLITATGQRVTLRCSPRSGDLSVYWYQQSLDQGLQFLIQYYNGEERAKGNILERFSAQQFPDLHSELNLSSLELGDSALYFCASSEGHLNTEAFFGQGTRLTVV.

This clonotype was found a few times. V is TRBV2 and J is TRBJ2-1; D possibly corresponds to TRBD2 (6 bases). From germline, CDR1 is SNHLY and CDR2 FYNNEI. This CDR3 contains 16 residues. Trimming left V 4 bases short and J 0 bases short, with 13 bases between. The DNA for the CDR3 is TGTGCCAGCAGTGTGAGGGCGGGGAGCTCCTACAATGAGCAGTTCTTC. This encodes CASSVRAGSSYNEQFF.

The chain links TRBV9 to TRBJ2-3; no reliable D call. Germline V gene lookup returns CDR1 SGDLS and CDR2 YYNGEE. The CDR3 runs 17 residues. Deletions cut 1 base from V and 4 bases from J, with 19 bases between. This CDR3 reads CASSVTALRGGADTQYF. CDR3 bases: TGTGCCAGCAGCGTAACCGCCCTAAGAGGCGGCGCAGATACGCAGTATTTT.

The rearrangement links TRBV20-1 to TRBJ2-1; a possible D gene is TRBD1 (5 bases). Per germline, CDR1 DFQATT and CDR2 SNEGSKA (reference sequence). Between the trimmed V and J ends, which lost 3 bases and 0 bases, there was a span of 15 bases. This CDR3 region has 16 residues. CDR3 nucleotide sequence: TGCAGTGCTAGGGACCTAGTGGGGCTCTCCTACAATGAGCAGTTCTTC. This sequence encodes CSARDLVGLSYNEQFF.

This clonotype turned up a few times. The chain carries TRBV2 and TRBJ2-5; D may be TRBD2 (6 bases). This CDR3 has 17 amino acids. Germline V CDR1 and CDR2: SNHLY, FYNNEI. The V end lost 2 bases, the J end lost 5 bases, and 21 bases lay between the germline ends. The CDR3 coding sequence is TGTGCCAGCAGTGAACCCACGGCCGGCGGGGATCGGGAGACCCAGTACTTC. It encodes CASSEPTAGGDRETQYF.

The chain carries TRBV23-1 and TRBJ2-1, with 7 nucleotides matching TRBD2. TRBV23-1 is an ORF; its function is uncertain. The V segment lost 4 bases and the J segment 1 base; nucleotides outside the gene matches: 10. The CDR3 is made up of 17 amino acids. CDR3 protein: CASSPTREANSYNEQFF. The CDR3 coding sequence is TGCGCCAGCAGTCCCACCCGGGAGGCAAATTCCTACAATGAGCAGTTCTTC.

The table lists this clonotype with many counts. The rearrangement links TRBV28 to TRBJ1-5, with unresolved D. CDR1 is MDHEN and CDR2 is SYDVKM in the germline V gene. V lost 7 bases, J lost 8 bases, and 18 bases lay in between. The CDR3 covers 14 residues. The CDR3, as DNA: TGTGCCAGCACCCCCCCGGAGAGGGTGGAGCCCCAGCATTTT. Amino acid sequence: CASTPPERVEPQHF.

The chain joins TRBV28 to TRBJ2-5; D gene ambiguous. There are 13 residues in the CDR3. Deletions cut 3 bases from V and 5 bases from J, with 10 bases between. Germline V gives CDR1 MDHEN, CDR2 SYDVKM. Written as DNA, the CDR3 is TGTGCCAGCAGTTTCGCCATGGAGGAGACCCAGTACTTC. Its protein product is CASSFAMEETQYF. The full variable domain, its missing parts supplied by reference TRBV28 and TRBJ2-5, is DVKVTQSSRYLVKRTGEKVFLECVQDMDHENMFWYRQDPGLGLRLIYFSYDVKMKEKGDIPEGYSVSREKKERFSLILESASTNQTSMYLCASSFAMEETQYFGPGTRLLVL.

The V gene is TRBV29-1, the J gene TRBJ2-2; possibly TRBD1 for D (5 bases). Trimming took off 4 bases at V and 4 bases at J, with 7 bases between the two ends. CDR3 length: 12 amino acids. CDR1 is SQVTM, CDR2 ANQGSEA, per germline. The CDR3 reads CSVGGITGELFF. The DNA for the CDR3 is TGCAGCGTTGGGGGCATCACCGGGGAGCTGTTTTTT.

Only a few counts were recorded for this clonotype. Mismatch with germline at one junction end may stem from a read error. This sequence joins TRBV9 and TRBJ1-2; D is undetermined. CDR1 and CDR2 (germline): SGDLS, YYNGEE. The CDR3 sequence is 11 residues long. The CDR3 sequence is CASSADGGSAF. The CDR3 nucleotides read TGTGCCAGCAGCGCAGACGGCGGCAGCGCCTTC. The full variable domain, rest sourced from reference TRBV9 and TRBJ1-2, is DSGVTQTPKHLITATGQRVTLRCSPRSGDLSVYWYQQSLDQGLQFLIQYYNGEERAKGNILERFSAQQFPDLHSELNLSSLELGDSALYFCASSADGGSAFGSGTRLTVV.

J is TRBJ1-3 and V is TRBV18, with D unresolved. CDR1 and CDR2 from the germline V gene are KGHSH and LQKENI. Trimming cost V 0 bases and J 0 bases, with 9 bases left between them. CDR3 length equals 16 residues. This CDR3 reads CASSPPGHSSGNTIYF. The CDR3 bases are TGTGCCAGCTCACCACCGGGCCATTCCTCTGGAAACACCATATATTTT.

This clonotype showed up many times. The chain employs TRBV4-2 and TRBJ2-7; 7 bases map to TRBD2. Looked up from germline, CDR1 is LGHNA and CDR2 is YNFKEQ. The CDR3 loop spans 15 amino acids. V lost 0 bases, J lost 6 bases, and 8 bases stayed unmatched. The CDR3 is CASSQERWEGREQYF. Written as DNA, the CDR3 is TGTGCCAGCAGCCAAGAACGGTGGGAGGGCCGCGAGCAGTACTTC.